These 10 T cell receptor beta chains share one sample of origin, sequenced in a study of blood T cell repertoires in COVID-19. Libraries were prepared by immunoSEQ multiplex PCR; TCRdb keeps only in-frame clonotypes and omits some of them. The table lists 120,000 to 150,000 clones, approximately 81% of them singletons. Sequences were obtained from PBMCs or T cells enriched from blood (not recorded which). The receptors stem from a man in his forties with acute COVID-19.

The V call is TRBV6-2 or TRBV6-3, the J call TRBJ2-3; 13 bases are shared with TRBD2. V shed 4 bases, J shed 0 bases, and the junction held 10 bases outside the gene matches. The germline V gene encodes CDR1 MNHEY and CDR2 SVGEGT. This CDR3 has 19 amino acids. CDR3: CASSSPWRTSGGSTDTQYF. CDR3 coding DNA: TGTGCCAGCAGTTCCCCTTGGAGGACTAGCGGGGGTAGCACAGATACGCAGTATTTT.

V and J are TRBV13 and TRBJ2-5; TRBD1 matches 9 bases. The germline CDR1 and CDR2 sequences are PRHDT and FYEKMQ (reference sequence). CDR3 size: 14 residues. The ends lost 5 bases at V and 3 bases at J; junction bases unmatched: 4. The CDR3 DNA follows: TGTGCCAGCAGCCCCCGGGACAGGGAAGAGACCCAGTACTTC. Protein: CASSPRDREETQYF. The full variable domain, with the rest looked up from reference TRBV13 and TRBJ2-5, is AAGVIQSPRHLIKEKRETATLKCYPIPRHDTVYWYQQGPGQDPQFLISFYEKMQSDKGSIPDRFSAQQFSDYHSELNMSSLELGDSALYFCASSPRDREETQYFGPGTRLLVL.

The V and J genes are TRBV11-2 and TRBJ2-5; D is unresolved. Germline V gene lookup returns CDR1 SGHAT and CDR2 FQNNGV. The CDR3 consists of 14 residues. Trimming removed 1 base from V and 3 bases from J, with 9 bases in between. The CDR3 region has the DNA TGTGCCAGCAGCTTAGTACAGAGAAAAGAGACCCAGTACTTC. As protein: CASSLVQRKETQYF.

V is TRBV9 and J is TRBJ1-1, with D possibly matching TRBD1 (5 bases). V shed 0 bases and J shed 6 bases, with 15 bases lying between them. This CDR3 has 15 residues. The V gene's germline CDR1 is SGDLS and CDR2 YYNGEE. This CDR3 is CASSVDPEGSAEAFF. The DNA for the CDR3 is TGTGCCAGCAGCGTAGATCCGGAGGGGAGCGCTGAAGCTTTCTTT.

The rearrangement joins TRBV7-2 to TRBJ2-5; tentative D call: TRBD1 (5 bases). Between the trimmed V and J ends, which lost 1 base and 5 bases, there was a span of 17 bases. CDR3 length equals 16 residues. Germline CDR1 is SGHTA and CDR2 is FQGNSA. The DNA for the CDR3 is TGTGCCAGCAGCTTAGAGTGGGTCAGGGAAGGGGAGACCCAGTACTTC. Translated, it gives CASSLEWVREGETQYF.

V is TRBV11-2 and J is TRBJ2-7; D remains unclear. Trimming stripped 4 bases from V and 3 bases from J, with 22 bases between. This CDR3 has 17 residues. CDR1 is SGHAT and CDR2 is FQNNGV in the germline V gene. CDR3 nucleotides: TGTGCCAGCAGCTCTCCCCAACATAGGCCCAGACACTACGAGCAGTACTTC. Amino acids: CASSSPQHRPRHYEQYF.

Comments on this clone: This same CDR3 is encoded by further DNA sequences in the sample. The V call is TRBV6-5, the J call TRBJ1-1; perhaps TRBD1 as D (6 bases). Trimming left V 0 bases short and J 2 bases short, with 7 bases between. Germline V gene lookup returns CDR1 MNHEY and CDR2 SVGAGI. This CDR3 contains 14 residues. The CDR3 coding sequence is TGTGCCAGCAGTTACTCCAGGGGAAACACTGAAGCTTTCTTT. Translated: CASSYSRGNTEAFF.

This chain uses TRBV9 with TRBJ2-1; D perhaps matches TRBD2 (5 bases). The CDR3 is 14 residues long. V was trimmed by 6 bases and J by 1 base, leaving 11 bases between them. Germline loops: CDR1 SGDLS, CDR2 YYNGEE. CDR3 sequence (DNA): TGTGCCAGCACCCCGAGGGCGTCCTACAATGAGCAGTTCTTC. Translated, it gives CASTPRASYNEQFF.

This chain links TRBV5-1 with TRBJ2-5; tentatively, D is TRBD1 (6 bases). Between the trimmed V and J ends, which lost 5 bases and 1 base, there was a span of 18 bases. This CDR3 contains 16 residues. Germline CDR1 SGHRS, CDR2 YFSETQ. CDR3 region: CASSRSQGHLQETQYF. In nucleotides, the CDR3 is TGCGCCAGCAGTCGATCACAGGGACACCTCCAAGAGACCCAGTACTTC.

V gene TRBV27 combines with J gene TRBJ2-1; TRBD1 matches at 7 bases. The V segment lost 5 bases and the J segment 12 bases; nucleotides outside the gene matches: 13. The germline gives CDR1 MNHEY, CDR2 SMNVEV (reference sequence). This CDR3 has 14 amino acids. As DNA, the CDR3 is TGTGCCAGCAGTCCGTCCCCCGGGACAGACGGGCAGTTCTTC. It specifies CASSPSPGTDGQFF.